One and the same sample provided the 7 T cell receptor beta chains below, sequenced in a study of blood T cell repertoires in COVID-19. The repertoire was sequenced with immunoSEQ multiplex PCR; TCRdb's copy has only in-frame clones and lacks some. The sample lists approximately 240,000 clones, about 90% seen once, with roughly 3% in the top ten. The sample taken for sequencing was peripheral blood. The receptors come from a woman aged 25 to 39 who had recovered from COVID-19.

The chain couples TRBV24-1 to TRBJ1-2, with D hard to call. There are 18 residues in the CDR3. Germline V gives CDR1 KGHDR, CDR2 SFDVKD. Trimming stripped 6 bases from V and 0 bases from J, with 22 bases between. As DNA, the CDR3 is TGTGCCACCAGTTGCTACGGGGTCCTCCCAGACCCTAACTATGGCTACACCTTC. Its protein product is CATSCYGVLPDPNYGYTF.

This clone has just one count. The rearrangement uses TRBV7-9 and TRBJ2-3, with 7 bases that match TRBD2. Germline V lookup: CDR1 SEHNR, CDR2 FQNEAQ (reference sequence). The CDR3 has 14 residues. V shed 1 base, J shed 4 bases, and the junction held 2 bases outside the gene matches. The CDR3 here is CASSLDSGADTQYF. Written as DNA, the CDR3 is TGTGCCAGCAGCTTAGACAGCGGGGCAGATACGCAGTATTTT.

The chain couples TRBV7-2 to TRBJ1-2; a possible D gene is TRBD1 (5 bases). This CDR3 spans 12 amino acids. The germline gives CDR1 SGHTA, CDR2 FQGNSA. Trimming shortened V by 5 bases and J by 8 bases, and 12 bases separated the two germline ends. CDR3 nucleotide sequence: TGTGCCAGCAGCCGCCGGGGGGACGGCTACACCTTC. This sequence encodes CASSRRGDGYTF.

V gene TRBV7-3 combines with J gene TRBJ2-5, with 9 bases lining up with TRBD2. V was clipped by 5 bases and J by 7 bases; unmatched bases: 11. Germline V CDR1 and CDR2: SGHTA, FQGTGA. CDR3 length: 15 residues. CDR3 bases: TGTGCCAGCAGCCCGGCCCACGGCGGGAGGGGGACCCAGTACTTC. It specifies CASSPAHGGRGTQYF.

The genes are TRBV19 and TRBJ2-5; 7 bases are shared with TRBD2. The CDR3 contains 17 residues. The germline V gene has CDR1 LNHDA and CDR2 SQIVND (reference sequence). V lost 3 bases to trimming and J lost 0 bases; unmatched junction nucleotides: 10. The CDR3, as DNA: TGTGCCAGTAGTATGGGTGGAGCGGGAATGTACCAAGAGACCCAGTACTTC. Protein: CASSMGGAGMYQETQYF.

The chain uses TRBV5-6 and TRBJ2-3, with D possibly TRBD2 on 6 matching bases. The germline CDR1 and CDR2 sequences are SGHDT and YYEEEE. Trimming stripped 5 bases from V and 1 base from J, with 11 bases between. CDR3 length equals 14 residues. In DNA, the CDR3 is TGTGCCAGCAGTCGGGACTTACGCACAGATACGCAGTATTTT. It codes for CASSRDLRTDTQYF.

This chain connects TRBV5-1 to TRBJ2-7; 9 bases line up with TRBD1. Per the germline V gene, CDR1 is SGHRS and CDR2 is YFSETQ. J was trimmed by 3 bases and V by 1 base; bases with no gene match: 8. The CDR3 length is 16 residues. The CDR3 sequence is CASSLNPAGQGYEQYF. In nucleotides, the CDR3 is TGCGCCAGCAGCTTGAACCCCGCGGGACAGGGCTACGAGCAGTACTTC.